Below, 23 T cell receptor beta chains from the same sample are listed, as sequenced in a study of beta chain features in type 1 diabetes. Notes on the study in general: All four CD4+ subsets from Type 1 diabetes patients carried moderately but significantly shorter TCRB CDR3s.

The investigators reverse transcribed all of the isolated RNA, so they sequenced expressed TCRB transcripts. Clones were sequenced by immunoSEQ multiplex PCR, and TCRdb holds only the in-frame ones, with some missing. The repertoire has 200,000 to 250,000 clones, 15% to 20% of them found once; the top ten carry about 0.08%. Their antigen targets remain unknown. Sequenced: naive CD4+ T cells from blood. These receptors all come from a young man with type 1 diabetes.

This rearrangement joins TRBV9 to TRBJ2-7, with D tentatively TRBD1 (5 bases). This CDR3 has 13 amino acids. V was pared by 0 bases and J by 6 bases, with 10 bases between. CDR1 SGDLS and CDR2 YYNGEE come from the germline V gene. Here the CDR3 DNA reads TGTGCCAGCAGCGTAGATGGACATCGCGAGCAGTACTTC. This sequence encodes CASSVDGHREQYF.

V is TRBV29-1 and J is TRBJ1-1; no clear D. The CDR3 length is 12 residues. Germline lookup yields CDR1 SQVTM and CDR2 ANQGSEA. The V and J ends lost 5 bases and 1 base respectively, with 8 bases between them. The CDR3 DNA reads TGCAGCGTTCTTGTCGGGAACACTGAAGCTTTCTTT. Protein: CSVLVGNTEAFF.

Remarks on this clone: Other nucleotide sequences from this sample produce the same CDR3. The genes are TRBV18 and TRBJ2-3, with a weak D call TRBD1 (5 bases). With 6 bases removed from V and 1 base from J, the gap between germline ends came to 11 bases. CDR1 KGHSH and CDR2 LQKENI come from the germline V gene. CDR3 length equals 14 residues. Here the CDR3 DNA reads TGTGCCAGCTCCCCGCAGGGTGGCACAGATACGCAGTATTTT. Translation: CASSPQGGTDTQYF. The complete variable domain, with remaining parts taken from reference TRBV18 and TRBJ2-3, reads NAGVMQNPRHLVRRRGQEARLRCSPMKGHSHVYWYRQLPEEGLKFMVYLQKENIIDESGMPKERFSAEFPKEGPSILRIQQVVRGDSAAYFCASSPQGGTDTQYFGPGTRLTVL.

This clone was counted a few times. CDR3 nucleotide sequence: TGTGCCAGCAGCCCCACCCCCGGGAACATTCAGTACTTC. Its translation is CASSPTPGNIQYF. The chain joins TRBV9 to TRBJ2-4; D ambiguous. Per the germline V gene, CDR1 is SGDLS and CDR2 is YYNGEE. The V and J ends lost 4 bases and 7 bases respectively, with 12 bases between them. This CDR3 is 13 amino acids long.

The chain recombines TRBV9 with TRBJ2-1; D is possibly TRBD1 or TRBD2 (5 bases each). Trimming left V 2 bases short and J 10 bases short, with 13 bases between. The CDR3 has 13 amino acids. Germline CDR1 reads SGDLS; CDR2 reads YYNGEE. CDR3: CASSVGDAAEQFF. The CDR3, as DNA: TGTGCCAGCAGCGTCGGGGACGCCGCGGAGCAGTTCTTC.

This clone has just a few counts. The chain has TRBV18 and TRBJ1-1; 7 positions agree with TRBD1. J was trimmed by 7 bases and V by 3 bases; bases with no gene match: 5. The V gene's germline CDR1 is KGHSH and CDR2 LQKENI. This CDR3 comprises 13 residues. Written as DNA, the CDR3 is TGTGCCAGCTCACCGGACAGGATGAGTGAAGCTTTCTTT. Translated: CASSPDRMSEAFF.

This clone was counted only a few times. CDR3 DNA sequence: TGTGCCAGCCAGGGACAGAGCAACACTGAAGCTTTCTTT. Protein: CASQGQSNTEAFF. The chain links TRBV25-1 to TRBJ1-1; the match to TRBD1 covers 7 bases. Germline CDR1 is MGHDK and CDR2 is SYGVNS. The CDR3 is made up of 13 amino acids. V was pared by 8 bases and J by 2 bases, with 5 bases of the junction left unmatched. The full variable domain, its missing parts supplied by reference TRBV25-1 and TRBJ1-1, is EADIYQTPRYLVIGTGKKITLECSQTMGHDKMYWYQQDPGMELHLIHYSYGVNSTEKGDLSSESTVSRIRTEHFPLTLESARPSHTSQYLCASQGQSNTEAFFGQGTRLTVV.

The rearrangement links TRBV29-1 to TRBJ1-1; no definite D call. The CDR3 has 13 amino acids. Trimming left V 4 bases short and J 1 base short, with 10 bases between. From germline, CDR1 is SQVTM and CDR2 ANQGSEA. The CDR3: CSVGLRQNTEAFF. CDR3 sequence (DNA): TGCAGCGTTGGGTTACGGCAGAACACTGAAGCTTTCTTT. The full variable domain, with the rest looked up from reference TRBV29-1 and TRBJ1-1, is SAVISQKPSRDICQRGTSLTIQCQVDSQVTMMFWYRQQPGQSLTLIATANQGSEATYESGFVIDKFPISRPNLTFSTLTVSNMSPEDSSIYLCSVGLRQNTEAFFGQGTRLTVV.

With respect to this clone: At the DNA level, this CDR3 is encoded by other sequences in the same sample as well. The chain recombines TRBV30 with TRBJ2-3; D call uncertain. There are 12 residues in the CDR3. Trimming pared 1 base from V and 0 bases from J, leaving 2 bases between. Germline lookup yields CDR1 GTSNPN and CDR2 SVGIG (reference sequence). Here the CDR3 reads CAWSGSTDTQYF. In DNA form, the CDR3 reads TGTGCCTGGAGTGGTAGCACAGATACGCAGTATTTT.

This clone was recorded a few times. The rearrangement uses TRBV14 and TRBJ2-7; TRBD2 agrees at 7 bases. V was clipped by 3 bases and J by 5 bases; unmatched bases: 7. The V gene's germline CDR1 is SGHDN and CDR2 FVKESK. This CDR3 comprises 14 residues. The CDR3 nucleotides are TGTGCCAGCAGCCAGGGACTATCCTCGAACGAGCAGTACTTC. Its translation: CASSQGLSSNEQYF.

This clone has only a few counts. The V gene is TRBV4-3, the J gene TRBJ1-2, with 8 bases identical to TRBD1. Germline V CDR1 and CDR2: LGHNA, YSLEER. After removal of 3 bases from V and 8 bases from J, the junction contained 2 bases not matched to a gene. This CDR3 comprises 12 residues. The CDR3 spells CASSQRQGGYTF. The CDR3 DNA reads as TGCGCCAGCAGCCAGAGACAGGGGGGCTACACCTTC.

V is TRBV6-5 and J is TRBJ2-7; tentative D call: TRBD2 (5 bases). The CDR3 runs 15 residues. Germline V gives CDR1 MNHEY, CDR2 SVGAGI. The V end was cut by 2 bases, the J end by 5 bases, with 16 bases between. The CDR3 region has the DNA TGTGCCAGCAGTTACCTCCAGAGGGAGAGGCACGAGCAGTACTTC. Its translation is CASSYLQRERHEQYF.

The chain has TRBV7-9 and TRBJ2-1, with D possibly being TRBD1 (6 bases). Germline CDR1 reads SEHNR; CDR2 reads FQNEAQ (reference sequence). Trimming removed 2 bases from V and 7 bases from J, with 12 bases in between. This CDR3 region has 14 residues. This CDR3 reads CASSLLGGRNEQFF. CDR3 DNA: TGTGCCAGCAGCTTACTAGGGGGTAGGAATGAGCAGTTCTTC.

There are a few counts of this clone. The chain couples TRBV6-6 to TRBJ2-7, with 7 bases that match TRBD1. CDR1 is MNHNY and CDR2 is SVGAGI in the germline V gene (reference sequence). This CDR3 is built from 13 residues. The junction had 8 bases not matched to a gene; V was cut back by 8 bases and J by 4 bases. CDR3 region: CASRRDSMYEQYF. The CDR3 DNA sequence: TGTGCCAGCCGACGGGACAGCATGTACGAGCAGTACTTC.

The chain has TRBV4-1 and TRBJ2-1; D is possibly TRBD1 (6 bases). The length of the CDR3 is 16 residues. Germline CDR1 is MGHRA and CDR2 is YSYEKL. Trimming pared 2 bases from V and 9 bases from J, leaving 20 bases between. Here the CDR3 DNA reads TGCGCCAGCAGCCAAAACAGGGACCGTGATTATCGTGAGCAGTTCTTC. Translating it yields CASSQNRDRDYREQFF.

The chain recombines TRBV19 with TRBJ2-7, with 8 nucleotides matching TRBD2. The J segment lost 1 base and the V segment lost 3 bases, leaving 2 bases of the junction unmatched. The CDR3 loop spans 14 amino acids. CDR1 is LNHDA and CDR2 is SQIVND in the germline V gene (reference sequence). The CDR3 DNA reads as TGTGCCAGTAGTATTCGGGAGGGATCCTACGAGCAGTACTTC. Amino acid sequence: CASSIREGSYEQYF.

This clone was recorded a few times. The CDR3 loop reads CASSAIYNEQFF. CDR3 in DNA: TGCGCCAGCAGTGCCATCTACAATGAGCAGTTCTTC. V and J are TRBV10-1 and TRBJ2-1; D uncertain. This CDR3 region has 12 residues. V lost 4 bases, J lost 3 bases, and 4 bases lay in between. Looked up from germline, CDR1 is WNHNN and CDR2 is SYGVQD (reference sequence).

This clone was seen a handful of times. The chain has TRBV29-1 and TRBJ2-7; 7 bases fit TRBD1. Trimming took 6 bases from V and 6 from J; bases not matched to a gene: 11. The CDR3 is 13 amino acids. Germline V lookup: CDR1 SQVTM, CDR2 ANQGSEA. CDR3 in amino acids: CSVGPRGQFEQYF. The CDR3 nucleotides are TGCAGCGTCGGCCCTAGGGGACAGTTCGAGCAGTACTTC.

There are a few counts of this clone. The chain links TRBV9 to TRBJ2-5; D is unresolved. Germline V gives CDR1 SGDLS, CDR2 YYNGEE. Trimming took 0 bases from V and 5 from J, leaving 11 bases between them. The CDR3 consists of 14 residues. The CDR3 sequence: CASSVEAVAETQYF. The CDR3 nucleotides are TGTGCCAGCAGCGTAGAGGCGGTGGCGGAGACCCAGTACTTC.

This clone was recorded a few times. The chain has TRBV20-1 and TRBJ2-7; D gene ambiguous. Germline V lookup: CDR1 DFQATT, CDR2 SNEGSKA (reference sequence). There are 11 residues in the CDR3. V was trimmed by 2 bases and J by 3 bases, leaving 5 bases between them. The CDR3 nucleotides are TGCAGTGCTAGAAACGTCTACGAGCAGTACTTC. Its protein product is CSARNVYEQYF.

The table lists this clone with a few counts. The rearrangement joins TRBV11-1 to TRBJ2-2; D unresolved. This CDR3 is 15 amino acids long. The ends were cut back, 3 bases at V and 0 bases at J, with 8 bases in the middle. Germline V gene sequence: CDR1 SGHAT, CDR2 FQDESV (reference sequence). The CDR3 is CASSFGQPNTGELFF. The CDR3 nucleotides are TGTGCCAGCAGCTTTGGGCAGCCGAACACCGGGGAGCTGTTTTTT. The whole variable domain, remainder taken from reference TRBV11-1 and TRBJ2-2, is EAEVAQSPRYKITEKSQAVAFWCDPISGHATLYWYRQILGQGPELLVQFQDESVVDDSQLPKDRFSAERLKGVDSTLKIQPAELGDSAMYLCASSFGQPNTGELFFGEGSRLTVL.

V usage is TRBV25-1 and J usage is TRBJ2-1, with 11 bases aligning to TRBD2. The CDR3 has 14 residues. Trimming cost V 8 bases and J 7 bases; bases outside gene matches: 7. Germline V gene sequence: CDR1 MGHDK, CDR2 SYGVNS. CDR3 in amino acids: CASDHGTSGNEQFF. CDR3 DNA: TGTGCCAGCGATCACGGGACTAGCGGAAATGAGCAGTTCTTC.

The chain joins TRBV28 to TRBJ2-5; D unresolved. CDR1 is MDHEN, CDR2 SYDVKM, per germline. V lost 10 bases and J lost 5, with 8 bases in between. The CDR3 covers 10 residues. The CDR3 DNA reads TGTGCCACCAACCGGGAGACCCAGTACTTC. Translation gives CATNRETQYF.